This entry lists 25 T cell receptor beta chains sequenced from one sample in a study of regulatory T cells in long-lasting Graves disease. Time point given: newly diagnosed GD, antithyroid drugs for less than 3 months. Generation of the TCR library employed RNA extracted from PBMCs. Arm-PCR of CDR3 regions and iRepertoire HTBI primers were the basis on which TCR beta libraries were built. TCRdb used MiXCR to reprocess the multiplex PCR reads, holding one entry per CDR3 protein. The data hold about 460,000 distinct CDR3 sequences, with 14% observed a single time. The data also belong to a second study, concerning T cells in Graves' hyperthyroidism and ophthalmopathy.

The material was peripheral blood mononuclear cells (PBMCs), obtained at new diagnosis, from a patient treated with antithyroid drugs. All receptors come from a woman aged 50 to 60 with Graves disease.

This clonotype turned up a few times. The chain has TRBV10-2 and TRBJ1-5; 7 nucleotides agree with TRBD1. The CDR3 is 16 amino acids. CDR1 and CDR2 from the germline V gene are WSHSY and SAAADI. Trimming removed 0 bases from V and 7 bases from J; junction bases left unmatched: 9. This chain's CDR3 is CASSESGGGVGQPQHF. DNA for the CDR3: TGCGCCAGCAGTGAGTCAGGAGGGGGCGTCGGGCAGCCCCAGCATTTT.

V gene TRBV4-1 combines with J gene TRBJ2-1; TRBD1 or TRBD2 may be the D gene (5 bases each). Trimming left V 6 bases short and J 5 bases short, with 14 bases between. Germline V CDR1 and CDR2: MGHRA, YSYEKL. This CDR3 has 14 residues. The CDR3 sequence: CASRRGPQNNEQFF. CDR3 DNA sequence: TGCGCCAGCAGACGGGGACCCCAAAACAATGAGCAGTTCTTC.

This clonotype was counted many times. This rearrangement joins TRBV12-3 or TRBV12-4 to TRBJ1-1, with no clear D. This CDR3 has 15 residues. Trimming shortened V by 2 bases and J by 3 bases, and 13 bases separated the two germline ends. As DNA, the CDR3 is TGTGCCAGCAGTTTAAGGCTGGGATTTCACACTGAAGCTTTCTTT. Translation gives CASSLRLGFHTEAFF.

A few counts support this clonotype. The rearrangement links TRBV5-1 to TRBJ1-2, with 9 bases matching TRBD1. J lost 6 bases, V lost 4 bases, and 7 bases had no gene match. This CDR3 contains 14 residues. Germline values: CDR1 SGHRS, CDR2 YFSETQ. The CDR3 bases are TGCGCCAGCAGCCCCGGGACAGGGAAAGATGGCTACACCTTC. It encodes CASSPGTGKDGYTF.

The chain couples TRBV30 to TRBJ2-7; 14 bases match TRBD2. From germline, CDR1 is GTSNPN and CDR2 SVGIG (reference sequence). The CDR3 is 15 residues long. The V gene end was trimmed by 3 bases and the J gene end by 9 bases; junction bases not matched to a gene: 10. CDR3 bases: TGTGCCTGGAGCGCTAAGGGACTAGCGGGAGCCAGGCAGTACTTC. Its protein is CAWSAKGLAGARQYF.

This clonotype has ten or more counts. The rearrangement links TRBV5-1 to TRBJ2-3; a weak D match, TRBD2 (6 bases). V was shortened by 7 bases and J by 2 bases, with 11 bases between the two germline ends. The CDR3 runs to 13 residues. CDR1 and CDR2 from the germline V gene are SGHRS and YFSETQ. In DNA form, the CDR3 reads TGCGCCAGCTACGGGACTGACACAGATACGCAGTATTTT. This gives the protein CASYGTDTDTQYF.

This clonotype was detected many times. The rearrangement uses TRBV30 and TRBJ2-3; perhaps TRBD2 as D (6 bases). Trimming shortened V by 2 bases and J by 4 bases, and 16 bases separated the two germline ends. The CDR3 consists of 15 residues. Germline V gene data show CDR1 as GTSNPN and CDR2 as SVGIG (reference sequence). In DNA, the CDR3 is TGTGCCTGGAGTAGGGCTGCCGCGGGGTCAGATACGCAGTATTTT. Translation gives CAWSRAAAGSDTQYF. The complete variable domain, with remaining parts taken from reference TRBV30 and TRBJ2-3, reads SQTIHQWPATLVQPVGSPLSLECTVEGTSNPNLYWYRQAAGRGLQLLFYSVGIGQISSEVPQNLSASRPQDRQFILSSKKLLLSDSGFYLCAWSRAAAGSDTQYFGPGTRLTVL.

This clonotype was detected many times. The chain links TRBV7-3 to TRBJ2-5; no clear D gene. The CDR3 is made up of 13 amino acids. Germline V lookup: CDR1 SGHTA, CDR2 FQGTGA. V was shortened by 5 bases and J by 2 bases, with 9 bases between the two germline ends. This chain's CDR3 is CASSPIPQETQYF. The DNA of the CDR3 is TGTGCCAGCAGCCCCATTCCACAAGAGACCCAGTACTTC.

There are a few counts of this clonotype. The J gene is TRBJ2-7, the V gene TRBV28; maybe TRBD2 (5 bases). This CDR3 has 14 amino acids. V lost 4 bases to trimming and J lost 1 base, with 11 bases between them. Per the germline V gene, CDR1 is MDHEN and CDR2 is SYDVKM. The CDR3 protein is CASSSPGNSYEQYF. DNA of the CDR3: TGTGCCAGCAGTTCACCCGGGAATTCCTACGAGCAGTACTTC.

For this clonotype: Possible read error: a much larger clone is one base away. This chain joins TRBV28 and TRBJ2-7, with D perhaps matching TRBD1 or TRBD2 (7 bases each). Germline-derived CDR1 and CDR2 are MDHEN and SYDVKM. The CDR3 extends over 14 amino acids. CDR3 sequence: CASSLVDRDYEQCF. CDR3 DNA sequence: TGTGCCAGCAGTTTGGTAGACAGGGACTACGAGCAGTGCTTC.

This clonotype was counted ten times or more. J is TRBJ2-7 and V is TRBV12-3 or TRBV12-4; TRBD2 matches 13 bases. CDR3 length: 15 residues. V gave up 5 bases and J gave up 6 bases; unmatched junction bases: 7. The CDR3 loop is CASSDTSGRDGEQYF. DNA of the CDR3: TGTGCCAGCAGTGACACTAGCGGGAGGGATGGCGAGCAGTACTTC.

This clonotype was counted between two and nine times. The chain carries TRBV4-2 and TRBJ1-1; the D is unclear. CDR1 LGHNA and CDR2 YNFKEQ come from the germline V gene. Trimming cost V 4 bases and J 3 bases, with 9 bases left between them. CDR3 length equals 13 residues. The CDR3: CASSLGRYTEAFF. CDR3 bases: TGTGCCAGCAGCCTAGGGAGGTACACTGAAGCTTTCTTT.

The chain couples TRBV28 to TRBJ2-1; D tentatively reads TRBD1 or TRBD2 (5 bases each). CDR3 length: 15 residues. Deletions cut 4 bases from V and 2 bases from J, with 12 bases between. The V gene's germline CDR1 is MDHEN and CDR2 SYDVKM. The CDR3 sequence: CASSSRRGAYNEQFF. The DNA for the CDR3 is TGTGCCAGCAGTTCCAGGAGAGGGGCCTACAATGAGCAGTTCTTC.

This clonotype was recorded a few times. The rearrangement links TRBV24-1 to TRBJ2-5, with 12 bases matching TRBD2. Germline CDR1 is KGHDR and CDR2 is SFDVKD. The CDR3 spans 15 residues. V trimming: 7 bases; J trimming: 5 bases; junction bases outside the gene matches: 7. In nucleotides, the CDR3 is TGTGCCACCAGCCGACTAGCGGGAGATGAGGAGACCCAGTACTTC. Amino acids: CATSRLAGDEETQYF.

This rearrangement joins TRBV2 to TRBJ1-4; D gene uncertain. Germline CDR1 reads SNHLY; CDR2 reads FYNNEI. V was cut by 3 bases and J by 7 bases, with 12 bases left in between. The CDR3 is made up of 14 amino acids. The DNA of the CDR3 is TGTGCCAGCAGTGATGGTTTTGGTGTTGAAAAACTGTTTTTT. Protein sequence: CASSDGFGVEKLFF.

The CDR3 sequence is CASSIGGSSSYNEQFF. In nucleotides, the CDR3 is TGTGCCAGTAGTATAGGGGGGTCGAGCTCCTACAATGAGCAGTTCTTC. The rearrangement links TRBV19 to TRBJ2-1; D tentatively fits TRBD1 or TRBD2 (5 bases each). Germline V gene data show CDR1 as LNHDA and CDR2 as SQIVND (reference sequence). The CDR3 contains 16 residues. Trimming took 1 base from V and 0 from J, leaving 10 bases between them.

Many counts were recorded for this clonotype. The chain combines TRBV7-2 with TRBJ2-3; 11 bases fit TRBD2. The junction had 7 bases not matched to a gene; V was cut back by 5 bases and J by 6 bases. CDR1 is SGHTA, CDR2 FQGNSA, per germline. The CDR3 sequence is 15 residues long. CDR3 residues: CASSLSGRDFDTQYF. The CDR3 nucleotides are TGTGCCAGCAGCCTTAGCGGGAGGGATTTTGATACGCAGTATTTT.

This clonotype was counted many times. The rearrangement joins TRBV3-1 to TRBJ2-3; 7 nucleotides line up with TRBD2. V gave up 0 bases and J gave up 4 bases; unmatched junction bases: 7. The CDR3 runs to 16 residues. Germline CDR1 reads LGHDT; CDR2 reads YNNKEL (reference sequence). CDR3 sequence reads: CASSQDSWTSSDTQYF. In DNA form, the CDR3 reads TGTGCCAGCAGCCAAGATTCATGGACTAGTTCAGATACGCAGTATTTT.

The rearrangement links TRBV29-1 to TRBJ2-1; 7 nucleotides line up with TRBD2. There are 14 residues in the CDR3. Trimming removed 8 bases from V and 4 bases from J; junction bases left unmatched: 11. Germline V lookup: CDR1 SQVTM, CDR2 ANQGSEA. Here the CDR3 DNA reads TGCAGCACTCAGCGGGACGTCGAGTACAATGAGCAGTTCTTC. Amino acid sequence: CSTQRDVEYNEQFF.

This clonotype was observed many times. The V call is TRBV3-1, the J call TRBJ2-5; possible D gene TRBD1, 6 bases. The CDR3 length is 13 residues. From germline, CDR1 is LGHDT and CDR2 YNNKEL (reference sequence). V was clipped by 5 bases and J by 3 bases, with 10 bases between them. CDR3: CASSKGQKETQYF. The CDR3 DNA follows: TGTGCCAGCAGCAAAGGACAGAAAGAGACCCAGTACTTC.

This clonotype was seen at least ten times. The V and J genes are TRBV5-6 and TRBJ1-1; TRBD1 matches 10 bases. CDR1 and CDR2 (germline): SGHDT, YYEEEE. The CDR3 consists of 15 residues. Losses at the gene ends were 1 base for V and 4 bases for J; bases not matched to a gene: 4. CDR3 residues: CASSLLWTGGTEAFF. In DNA, the CDR3 is TGTGCCAGCAGCTTGCTCTGGACAGGGGGCACTGAAGCTTTCTTT.

This clonotype was detected a few times. The CDR3 coding sequence is TGTGCCAGCAGTTTTTTCGGCTCCTACGAGCAGTACTTC. Its translation is CASSFFGSYEQYF. The chain links TRBV28 to TRBJ2-7; D gene ambiguous. The V and J ends lost 3 bases and 0 bases respectively, with 6 bases between them. CDR1 MDHEN and CDR2 SYDVKM come from the germline V gene. This CDR3 contains 13 residues. The full variable domain, completed using reference TRBV28 and TRBJ2-7, is DVKVTQSSRYLVKRTGEKVFLECVQDMDHENMFWYRQDPGLGLRLIYFSYDVKMKEKGDIPEGYSVSREKKERFSLILESASTNQTSMYLCASSFFGSYEQYFGPGTRLTVT.

V gene TRBV11-2 combines with J gene TRBJ2-3; 9 nucleotides match TRBD1. Losses at the gene ends were 5 bases for V and 4 bases for J; bases not matched to a gene: 7. There are 15 residues in the CDR3. CDR1 and CDR2 (germline): SGHAT, FQNNGV. Here the CDR3 reads CASSRDRVSADTQYF. The CDR3 DNA reads as TGTGCCAGCAGCCGGGACAGGGTCAGCGCAGATACGCAGTATTTT.

This clonotype occurred many times. The chain has TRBV28 and TRBJ1-1; D unresolved. This CDR3 is 11 amino acids long. V dropped 5 bases and J dropped 8 bases, with 9 bases sitting between them. Germline V CDR1 and CDR2: MDHEN, SYDVKM. CDR3 nucleotides: TGTGCCAGCAGTATCCGCACGGAAGCTTTCTTT. This sequence encodes CASSIRTEAFF. Variable domain in full (rest from reference TRBV28 and TRBJ1-1): DVKVTQSSRYLVKRTGEKVFLECVQDMDHENMFWYRQDPGLGLRLIYFSYDVKMKEKGDIPEGYSVSREKKERFSLILESASTNQTSMYLCASSIRTEAFFGQGTRLTVV.

This clonotype was seen many times. The chain recombines TRBV10-3 with TRBJ2-7; TRBD2 is a possible D gene (6 bases). This CDR3 has 14 residues. Per the germline V gene, CDR1 is ENHRY and CDR2 is SYGVKD. Trimming stripped 5 bases from V and 1 base from J, with 12 bases between. The CDR3 DNA reads TGTGCCATCAGTATTGGGGCGGGGTCCTACGAGCAGTACTTC. Translation: CAISIGAGSYEQYF.